The sequence of this T cell receptor (beta chain) was determined in a study of blood T cell repertoires in COVID-19 (dated by TCRdb to 2018 to 2021). Describing the broader study: The collaborator samples originated in the United States, Italy and Spain and spanned the acute and convalescent phases of COVID-19. The material from the prospective study consisted of cDNA or gDNA derived from T cells, B-cell-depleted T cells, or PBMCs. Deeply sampled blood TCRbeta repertoires from subjects exposed to, actively infected with, or recovered from COVID-19 were included in the dataset. A freely available public database, intended as a resource for researchers studying the immune response to SARS-CoV-2, is where the repertoires were released. Samples were obtained from the ongoing ImmuneRACE study (first 160 participants) and from about 1,300 subjects provided by 6 global collaborators. Sample metadata almost always included a de-identified subject ID, COVID-19 status, age in years and sex. HLA class I and class II types, where available, came from metadata supplied by the sample provider rather than from assay-based typing. Here is what the overall study found, with its caveats: How much clinical and demographic metadata was included differed by source and by participant, and the metadata was provided uncurated.

The germline V gene supplies CDR1 SGHTA and CDR2 FQGNSA. Relative to germline, V is missing 5 bases and J is missing 3 bases, with 3 bases of the junction outside any gene match. The CDR3 numbers 15 residues from cysteine through phenylalanine. Only the CDR3 DNA stays, 45 bases, in frame from base 1. Enrolling through a virtual design, the prospective study's participants ranged in age from roughly 18 to 100 years and lived across 24 United States geographic areas. In the prospective study, cohorts were assigned on the basis of participant-reported clinical history obtained from a screening survey and a study questionnaire. Mobile phlebotomists in the prospective study collected whole blood, serum and a nasopharyngeal or oropharyngeal swab from every participant. Participants in the prospective study had the option to provide additional blood draws and questionnaires over a roughly 2-month period. Prospective study blood samples were shipped either frozen or at room temperature before DNA extraction.

The immunoSEQ Assay, a bias-controlled multiplex PCR, was used to amplify TCRbeta CDR3 regions from genomic DNA. On the authors' methods: The number of nucleated cells in each sample was estimated by amplification of reference gene primers within the assay. To quantify the absolute abundance of each unique TCRbeta CDR3 rearrangement, sequence reads were collapsed and filtered. For each sample, productive Simpson clonality was calculated by taking the square root of Simpson's diversity index across productive rearrangements. TCRdb limited this immuneACCESS table to in-frame rearrangements with V and J called. A share of clones is missing; checked studies link under half to unresolved V genes, and the rest is unexplained. V, J and clone size are those of that table, while D and trimming were read from the DNA. In this sample the table shows about 250,000 clones, approximately 85% of which occur a single time. Clones ranked in the top ten supply about 9.3% of the sample.

A remark on this clone: The antigen it recognizes is unknown. No quality values exist for individual bases; no much larger clone is one base distant.

The source of this sequence is a woman in her fifties or sixties with acute COVID-19. This chain is built from TRBV7-2 and TRBJ2-1; 11 bases in the junction line up with TRBD2. The sequenced material came from PBMCs or T cells enriched from blood (not recorded which). The base sequence is TGTGCCAGCAGCATCCTAGCGGGGGGCTACAATGAGCAGTTCTTC. The translation is CASSILAGGYNEQFF.